These 14 T cell receptor beta chains were sequenced from one sample in a study of T cells after posttransplantation cyclophosphamide. A marrow graft followed busulfan-fludarabine conditioning, with cyclophosphamide on days +3 and +4. Profiled with immunoSEQ multiplex PCR; TCRdb holds only in-frame clones, not every one. This sample yields 20,000 to 25,000 clones, of which roughly 90% are seen a single time; roughly an eighth belongs to the top ten. The sequencing here drew on PBMCs, taken after allogeneic stem cell transplant with posttransplant cyclophosphamide. All receptors derive from a female patient aged 30-39 years who received an allogeneic stem cell transplant from an unrelated donor, was CMV-positive, and had no GVHD. The graft donor may have given rise to some T cells.

This chain connects TRBV5-1 to TRBJ1-5; maybe TRBD1 (5 bases). The V end lost 1 base, the J end lost 6 bases, and 11 bases lay between the germline ends. CDR1 is SGHRS and CDR2 is YFSETQ in the germline V gene. The CDR3 is made up of 14 amino acids. The CDR3 nucleotides read TGCGCCAGCAGCTTGAGTCAGGGTGGTCAGCCCCAGCATTTT. Its protein is CASSLSQGGQPQHF.

This clone was observed a handful of times. The J gene is TRBJ1-1, the V gene TRBV14; no reliable D call. The CDR3 sequence is 15 residues long. Trimming took off 4 bases at V and 6 bases at J, with 18 bases between the two ends. Germline-derived CDR1 and CDR2 are SGHDN and FVKESK. In DNA form, the CDR3 reads TGTGCCAGCAGCCGAAGCGGCCAAATTGCGGCTGAAGCTTTCTTT. It codes for CASSRSGQIAAEAFF.

This chain links TRBV4-3 with TRBJ2-3; TRBD2 might be the D (6 bases). The CDR3 covers 16 residues. The ends were cut back, 2 bases at V and 5 bases at J, with 17 bases in the middle. Germline V gives CDR1 LGHNA, CDR2 YSLEER. CDR3 sequence reads: CASSQRPASAEDTQYF. The CDR3 bases are TGCGCCAGCAGCCAACGCCCCGCTAGCGCGGAAGATACGCAGTATTTT.

The J gene is TRBJ2-7, the V gene TRBV5-6; TRBD1 agrees at 10 bases. The germline CDR1 and CDR2 sequences are SGHDT and YYEEEE. The CDR3 runs 15 residues. Unmatched junction bases numbered 6, after V lost 2 bases and J lost 4 bases. CDR3 region: CASSFIRQGAYEQYF. The DNA for the CDR3 is TGTGCCAGCAGCTTTATTAGACAGGGGGCTTACGAGCAGTACTTC.

The rearrangement uses TRBV9 and TRBJ2-3; the match to TRBD2 covers 10 bases. V lost 3 bases to trimming and J lost 10 bases; unmatched junction nucleotides: 11. The germline gives CDR1 SGDLS, CDR2 YYNGEE. The CDR3 loop spans 15 amino acids. The CDR3, as DNA: TGTGCCAGCAGCGAGGGGATTAGCGGGGGGTTCCCGCAGTATTTT. It encodes CASSEGISGGFPQYF.

The chain joins TRBV5-1 to TRBJ1-1; D might be TRBD1 (6 bases). This CDR3 has 13 amino acids. Trimming stripped 2 bases from V and 4 bases from J, with 9 bases between. CDR1 and CDR2 from the germline V gene are SGHRS and YFSETQ. The CDR3 DNA sequence: TGCGCCAGCAGCTTCAGGGGCGGCACTGAAGCTTTCTTT. Encoded protein: CASSFRGGTEAFF.

This clone was seen a handful of times. CDR3 loop: CARSPDTSSGNTIYF. The CDR3 region has the DNA TGTGCCAGAAGTCCCGACACGAGCTCTGGAAACACCATATATTTT. The V gene is TRBV7-5, the J gene TRBJ1-3; the table names TRBD1, a call not compared with the DNA. TRBV7-5 is designated a pseudogene. This CDR3 comprises 15 residues.

This chain uses TRBV15 with TRBJ2-3; D call uncertain. The V and J ends lost 1 base and 0 bases respectively, with 11 bases between them. The germline V gene encodes CDR1 LNHNV and CDR2 YYDKDF (reference sequence). This CDR3 has 16 residues. The DNA of the CDR3 is TGTGCCACCAGCAGAGTACGAGAAGAAAGCACAGATACGCAGTATTTT. Its translation is CATSRVREESTDTQYF.

This clone was picked up a small number of times. The chain employs TRBV10-3 and TRBJ2-1, with 8 bases that match TRBD1. This CDR3 has 16 amino acids. J lost 6 bases, V lost 5 bases, and 12 bases had no gene match. The germline CDR1 and CDR2 sequences are ENHRY and SYGVKD. In nucleotides, the CDR3 is TGTGCCATCAGTCCCGGGACAGGAAAGGCGGGCAATGAGCAGTTCTTC. It encodes CAISPGTGKAGNEQFF.

The chain links TRBV7-9 to TRBJ2-5, with 12 bases identical to TRBD2. This CDR3 contains 19 residues. With 3 bases clipped from V and 5 bases from J, the junction kept 16 bases outside the gene matches. Germline V gene sequence: CDR1 SEHNR, CDR2 FQNEAQ (reference sequence). The DNA for the CDR3 is TGTGCCAGCAGCTTTCGGGGACTAGCGGGCCAGACCCAGGGGGAGACCCAGTACTTC. This sequence encodes CASSFRGLAGQTQGETQYF.

This rearrangement joins TRBV6-6 to TRBJ1-2; 9 positions match TRBD1. The CDR3 contains 15 residues. Trimming removed 5 bases from V and 1 base from J; junction bases left unmatched: 5. The germline CDR1 and CDR2 sequences are MNHNY and SVGAGI (reference sequence). The CDR3 nucleotides are TGTGCCAGCAGTCGAGACAGGGGGTTTAACTATGGCTACACCTTC. Amino acid sequence: CASSRDRGFNYGYTF.

The J gene is TRBJ1-2, the V gene TRBV30; D remains unclear. The V end was cut by 0 bases, the J end by 1 base, with 21 bases between. The CDR3 is 18 amino acids. CDR1 and CDR2 from the germline V gene are GTSNPN and SVGIG (reference sequence). CDR3 bases: TGTGCCTGGAGTGTATCTATTGCGGGGTCCCTAGATAACTATGGCTACACCTTC. Protein product: CAWSVSIAGSLDNYGYTF.

CDR3 sequence reads: CASSSGTGPFEQYF. The CDR3 DNA reads TGTGCCAGCAGCTCCGGGACAGGGCCCTTCGAGCAGTACTTC. The V call is TRBV5-6, the J call TRBJ2-7; the match to TRBD1 covers 9 bases. V shed 3 bases, J shed 6 bases, and the junction held 7 bases outside the gene matches. The CDR3 has 14 amino acids. Germline V lookup: CDR1 SGHDT, CDR2 YYEEEE. The variable domain in full, completed from reference TRBV5-6 and TRBJ2-7, reads DAGVTQSPTHLIKTRGQQVTLRCSPKSGHDTVSWYQQALGQGPQFIFQYYEEEERQRGNFPDRFSGHQFPNYSSELNVNALLLGDSALYLCASSSGTGPFEQYFGPGTRLTVT.

This clone was found a few times. This sequence joins TRBV14 and TRBJ2-7; 10 bases are shared with TRBD1. Germline CDR1 is SGHDN and CDR2 is FVKESK. The CDR3 sequence is 15 residues long. The ends lost 3 bases at V and 5 bases at J; junction bases unmatched: 7. CDR3 region: CASSQPGQGYHEQYF. DNA for the CDR3: TGTGCCAGCAGCCAGCCGGGACAGGGGTACCACGAGCAGTACTTC.